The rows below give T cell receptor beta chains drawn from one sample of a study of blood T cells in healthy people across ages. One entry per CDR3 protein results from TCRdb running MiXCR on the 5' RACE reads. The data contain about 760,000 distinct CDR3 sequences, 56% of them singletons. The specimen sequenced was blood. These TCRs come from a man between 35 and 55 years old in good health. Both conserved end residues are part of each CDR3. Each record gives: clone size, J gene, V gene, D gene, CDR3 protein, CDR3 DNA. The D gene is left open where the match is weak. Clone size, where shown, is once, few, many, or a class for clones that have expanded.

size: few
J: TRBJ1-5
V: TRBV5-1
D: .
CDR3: CASSPLGGWNQPQHF
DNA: TGCGCCAGCAGCCCCCTAGGGGGGTGGAATCAGCCCCAGCATTTT

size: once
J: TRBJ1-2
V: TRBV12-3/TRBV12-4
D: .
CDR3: CASSLAQGTYGYTF
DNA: TGTGCCAGCAGTTTAGCACAGGGAACCTATGGCTACACCTTC

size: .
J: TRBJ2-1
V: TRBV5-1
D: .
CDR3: CASSLRQRLLNEQFF
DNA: TGCGCCAGCAGCCTACGACAGCGACTCCTCAATGAGCAGTTCTTC

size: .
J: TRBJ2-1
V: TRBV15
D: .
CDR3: CATSRDLTGVFNEQFF
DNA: TGTGCCACCAGCAGAGATCTTACGGGGGTATTCAATGAGCAGTTCTTC

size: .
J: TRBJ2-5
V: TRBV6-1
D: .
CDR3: CASSGRKTGLAEETQYF
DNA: TGTGCCAGCAGCGGCAGAAAGACCGGACTGGCCGAAGAGACCCAGTACTTC

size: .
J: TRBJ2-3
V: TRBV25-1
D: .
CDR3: CASSESASTQYF
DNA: TGTGCCAGCAGTGAATCGGCGTCTACGCAGTATTTT

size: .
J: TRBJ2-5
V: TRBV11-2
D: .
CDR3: CASSLQSAQETQYF
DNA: TGTGCCAGCAGCTTACAGTCGGCCCAAGAGACCCAGTACTTC

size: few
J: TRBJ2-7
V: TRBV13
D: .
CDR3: CASSLDPGSADEQYF
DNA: TGTGCCAGCAGCTTAGACCCGGGTTCGGCAGACGAGCAGTACTTC

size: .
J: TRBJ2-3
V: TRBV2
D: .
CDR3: CASSERGIGTDTQYF
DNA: TGTGCCAGCAGTGAAAGGGGTATAGGCACAGATACGCAGTATTTT

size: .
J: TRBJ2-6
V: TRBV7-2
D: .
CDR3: CASSSDTWSSGANVLTF
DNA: TGTGCCAGCAGCTCGGACACCTGGAGCTCTGGGGCCAACGTCCTGACTTTC

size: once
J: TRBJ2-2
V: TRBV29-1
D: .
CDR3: CSVARAPGANTGELFF
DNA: TGCAGCGTTGCGAGGGCCCCGGGGGCGAACACCGGGGAGCTGTTTTTT

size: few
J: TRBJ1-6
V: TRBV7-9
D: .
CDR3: CASSSGDSPLHF
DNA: TGTGCCAGCAGCTCCGGGGATTCACCCCTCCACTTT

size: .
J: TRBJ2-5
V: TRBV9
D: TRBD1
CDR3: CASSVATGGETQYF
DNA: TGTGCCAGCAGCGTAGCCACAGGGGGAGAGACCCAGTACTTC

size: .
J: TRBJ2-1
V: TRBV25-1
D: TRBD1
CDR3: CASSEEQGYNEQFF
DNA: TGTGCCAGCAGTGAAGAACAGGGGTACAATGAGCAGTTCTTC

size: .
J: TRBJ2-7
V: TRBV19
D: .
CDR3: CASSITGTTYEQYF
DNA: TGTGCCAGTAGTATAACAGGGACCACCTACGAGCAGTACTTC

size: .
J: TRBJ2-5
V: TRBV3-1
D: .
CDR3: CASSQARPTLQETQYF
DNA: TGTGCCAGCAGCCAAGCCCGACCGACACTGCAAGAGACCCAGTACTTC

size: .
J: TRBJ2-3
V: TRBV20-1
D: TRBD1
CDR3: CSARIPGTGRQDTQYF
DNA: TGCAGTGCTAGAATCCCCGGGACAGGGAGGCAAGATACGCAGTATTTT

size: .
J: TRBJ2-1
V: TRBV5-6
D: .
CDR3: CASSSPSGPSYNEQFF
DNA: TGTGCCAGCAGCTCACCAAGCGGGCCTTCCTACAATGAGCAGTTCTTC

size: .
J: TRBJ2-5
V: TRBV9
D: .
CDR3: CASSPYLGGGEETQYF
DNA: TGTGCCAGCAGCCCTTACCTGGGGGGTGGGGAAGAGACCCAGTACTTC

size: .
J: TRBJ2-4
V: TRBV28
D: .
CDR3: CASSPPAKNIQYF
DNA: TGTGCCAGCAGTCCCCCCGCCAAAAACATTCAGTACTTC

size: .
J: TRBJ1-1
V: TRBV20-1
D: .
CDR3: CSARDHKLTYTEAFF
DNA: TGCAGTGCTAGAGATCATAAGTTAACGTACACTGAAGCTTTCTTT

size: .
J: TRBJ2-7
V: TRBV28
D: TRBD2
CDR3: CASSFGGGRAGEQYF
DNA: TGTGCCAGCAGTTTCGGGGGCGGGAGGGCTGGCGAGCAGTACTTC

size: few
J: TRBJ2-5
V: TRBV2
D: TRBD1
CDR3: CASSPTGQASFQETQYF
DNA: TGTGCCAGCAGCCCTACCGGACAGGCCAGCTTCCAAGAGACCCAGTACTTC

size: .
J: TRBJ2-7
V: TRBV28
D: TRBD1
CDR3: CASRGQITYEQYF
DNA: TGTGCCAGCAGGGGACAGATAACCTACGAGCAGTACTTC

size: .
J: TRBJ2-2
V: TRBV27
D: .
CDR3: CASSPVATGELFF
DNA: TGTGCCAGCAGCCCCGTGGCCACCGGGGAGCTGTTTTTT

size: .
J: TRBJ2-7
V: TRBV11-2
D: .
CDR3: CASIPSGGARGEQYF
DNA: TGTGCCAGCATACCGAGTGGGGGGGCGCGAGGCGAGCAGTACTTC

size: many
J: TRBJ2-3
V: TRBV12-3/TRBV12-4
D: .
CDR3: CASSSDTQYF
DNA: TGTGCCAGCAGCTCAGATACGCAGTATTTT

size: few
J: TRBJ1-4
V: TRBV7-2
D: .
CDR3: CASSSEGVLLFF
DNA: TGTGCCAGCAGCTCTGAGGGAGTTTTGCTGTTTTTT

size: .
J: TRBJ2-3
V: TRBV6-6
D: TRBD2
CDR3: CASSYGRETADTQYF
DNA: TGTGCCAGCAGTTACGGGCGGGAGACAGCAGATACGCAGTATTTT

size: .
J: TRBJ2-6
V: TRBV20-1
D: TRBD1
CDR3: CSANRGQSSGANVLTF
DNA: TGCAGTGCCAACAGGGGCCAAAGCTCTGGGGCCAACGTCCTGACTTTC

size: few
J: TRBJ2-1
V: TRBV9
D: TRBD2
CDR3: CASSVEIGAGGSTYVQFF
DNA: TGTGCCAGCAGCGTAGAAATTGGTGCGGGGGGGTCCACATACGTGCAGTTCTTC

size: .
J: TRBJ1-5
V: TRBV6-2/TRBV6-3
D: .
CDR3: CASSYRSRLFSNQPQHF
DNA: TGTGCCAGCAGTTACCGTTCCAGGCTTTTTAGCAATCAGCCCCAGCATTTT

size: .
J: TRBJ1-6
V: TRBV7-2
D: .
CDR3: CASSLDAPLHF
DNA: TGTGCCAGCAGCTTAGATGCACCCCTCCACTTT

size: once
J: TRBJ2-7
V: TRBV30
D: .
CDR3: CAWRPGQTAYEQYF
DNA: TGTGCCTGGAGACCTGGACAGACCGCCTACGAGCAGTACTTC

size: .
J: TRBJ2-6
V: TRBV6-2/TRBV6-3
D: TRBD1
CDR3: CASSQMTGFHPGANVLTF
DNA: TGTGCCAGCAGCCAAATGACAGGGTTTCACCCTGGGGCCAACGTCCTGACTTTC

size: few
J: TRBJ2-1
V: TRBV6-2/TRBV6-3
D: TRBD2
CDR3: CASSRTSGTYNEQFF
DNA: TGTGCCAGCAGTCGGACTAGCGGCACGTACAATGAGCAGTTCTTC

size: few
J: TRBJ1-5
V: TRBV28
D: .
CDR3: CASSSGAGNQPQHF
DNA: TGTGCCAGCAGTTCTGGGGCGGGGAATCAGCCCCAGCATTTT

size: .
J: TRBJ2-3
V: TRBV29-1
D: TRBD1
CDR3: CSVAGTGITDTQYF
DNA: TGCAGCGTTGCCGGGACAGGGATCACAGATACGCAGTATTTT

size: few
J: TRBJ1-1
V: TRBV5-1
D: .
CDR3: CASTQRGAVNTEAFF
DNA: TGCGCCAGCACCCAAAGGGGGGCTGTGAACACTGAAGCTTTCTTT

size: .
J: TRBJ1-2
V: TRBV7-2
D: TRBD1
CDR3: CASSQTGGSGYTF
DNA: TGTGCCAGCAGCCAGACAGGGGGCTCGGGCTACACCTTC

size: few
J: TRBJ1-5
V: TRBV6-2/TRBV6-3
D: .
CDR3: CASSYGNAPQHF
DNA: TGTGCCAGCAGTTACGGGAACGCGCCCCAGCATTTT

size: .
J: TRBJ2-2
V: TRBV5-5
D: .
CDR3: CASSPRPDYTGELFF
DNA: TGTGCCAGCAGCCCGCGCCCTGATTACACCGGGGAGCTGTTTTTT

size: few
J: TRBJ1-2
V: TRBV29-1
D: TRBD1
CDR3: CSVEGRGTGVGYTF
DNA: TGCAGCGTTGAAGGTAGAGGGACAGGGGTCGGCTACACCTTC

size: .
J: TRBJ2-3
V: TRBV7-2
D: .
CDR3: CASSTPRGSAQYF
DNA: TGTGCCAGCAGCACTCCCCGGGGGTCGGCGCAGTATTTT

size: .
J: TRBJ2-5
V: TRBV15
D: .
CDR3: CATSRDEETQYF
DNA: TGTGCCACCAGCAGAGATGAGGAGACCCAGTACTTC

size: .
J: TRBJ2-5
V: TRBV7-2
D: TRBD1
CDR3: CASSRDRARETQYF
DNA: TGTGCCAGCAGCCGTGACAGGGCTCGAGAGACCCAGTACTTC

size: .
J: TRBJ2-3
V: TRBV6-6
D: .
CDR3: CASTLEERAATDTQYF
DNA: TGTGCCAGCACCTTAGAGGAACGAGCGGCCACAGATACGCAGTATTTT

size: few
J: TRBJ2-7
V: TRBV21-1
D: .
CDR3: CASSPTKGGTDSSYEQYF
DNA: TGTGCCAGCAGCCCAACAAAGGGGGGGACGGATAGCTCCTACGAGCAGTACTTC